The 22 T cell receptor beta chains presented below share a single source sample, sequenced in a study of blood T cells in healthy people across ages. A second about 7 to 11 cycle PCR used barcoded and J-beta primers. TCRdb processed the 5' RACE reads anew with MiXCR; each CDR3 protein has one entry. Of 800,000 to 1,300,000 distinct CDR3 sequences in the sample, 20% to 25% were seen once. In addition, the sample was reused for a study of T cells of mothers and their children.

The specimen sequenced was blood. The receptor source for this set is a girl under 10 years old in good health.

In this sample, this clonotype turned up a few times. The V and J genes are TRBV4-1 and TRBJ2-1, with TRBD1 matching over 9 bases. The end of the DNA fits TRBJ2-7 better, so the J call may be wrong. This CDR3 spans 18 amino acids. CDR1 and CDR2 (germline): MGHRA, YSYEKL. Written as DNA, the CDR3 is TGCGCCAGCAGCCAAGGACCGGGACAGGGCTCATTTTCCTACGAGCAGTACTTC. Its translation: CASSQGPGQGSFSYEQYF.

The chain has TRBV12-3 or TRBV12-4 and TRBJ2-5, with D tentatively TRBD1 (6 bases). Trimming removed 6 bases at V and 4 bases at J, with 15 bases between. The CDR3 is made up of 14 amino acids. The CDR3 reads CASSPRGSGETQYF. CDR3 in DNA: TGTGCCAGCAGCCCTAGGGGGAGCGGAGAGACCCAGTACTTC.

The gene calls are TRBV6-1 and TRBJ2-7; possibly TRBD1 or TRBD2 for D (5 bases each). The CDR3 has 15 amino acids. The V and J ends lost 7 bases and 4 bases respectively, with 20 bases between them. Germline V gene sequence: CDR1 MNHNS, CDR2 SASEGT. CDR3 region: CASTLGTGFPYEQYF. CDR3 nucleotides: TGTGCCAGCACCTTAGGGACGGGGTTCCCTTACGAGCAGTACTTC.

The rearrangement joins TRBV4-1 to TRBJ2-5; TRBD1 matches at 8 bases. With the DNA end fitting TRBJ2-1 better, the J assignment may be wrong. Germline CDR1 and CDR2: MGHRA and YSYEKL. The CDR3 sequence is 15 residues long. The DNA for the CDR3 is TGCGCCAGCAGCCAAGTGGAGCGGACAGGGCCTGAGCAGTTCTTC. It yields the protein CASSQVERTGPEQFF.

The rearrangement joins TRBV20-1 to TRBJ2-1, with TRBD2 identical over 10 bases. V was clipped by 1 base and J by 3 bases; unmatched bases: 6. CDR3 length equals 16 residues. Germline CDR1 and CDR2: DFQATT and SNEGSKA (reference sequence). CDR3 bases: TGCAGTGCTAGAGCCTTAACTAGCGGGATCTACAATGAGCAGTTCTTC. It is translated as CSARALTSGIYNEQFF.

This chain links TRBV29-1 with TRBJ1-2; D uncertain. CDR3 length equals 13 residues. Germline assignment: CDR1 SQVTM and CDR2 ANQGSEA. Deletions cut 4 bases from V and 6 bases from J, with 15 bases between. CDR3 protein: CSVGPRFSHGYTF. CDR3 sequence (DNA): TGCAGCGTTGGACCCAGGTTCTCCCATGGCTACACCTTC.

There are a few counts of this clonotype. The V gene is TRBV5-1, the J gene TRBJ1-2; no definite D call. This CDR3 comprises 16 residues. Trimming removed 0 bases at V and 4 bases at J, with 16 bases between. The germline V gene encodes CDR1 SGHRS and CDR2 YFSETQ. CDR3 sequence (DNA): TGCGCCAGCAGCTTGGCCTCTAGGGAAAAATTCTATGGCTACACCTTC. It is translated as CASSLASREKFYGYTF.

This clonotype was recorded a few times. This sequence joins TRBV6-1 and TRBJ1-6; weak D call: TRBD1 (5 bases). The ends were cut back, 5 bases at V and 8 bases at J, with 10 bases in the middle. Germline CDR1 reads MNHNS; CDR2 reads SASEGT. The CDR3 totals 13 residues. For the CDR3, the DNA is TGTGCCAGCAGTAAACAGGTGGATTCACCCCTCCACTTT. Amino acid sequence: CASSKQVDSPLHF.

This CDR3 is CASSSVGLAGGYEQYF. Here the CDR3 DNA reads TGTGCCAGCAGTTCGGTGGGACTAGCGGGGGGGTACGAGCAGTACTTC. This rearrangement joins TRBV28 to TRBJ2-7, with 16 nucleotides matching TRBD2. This CDR3 region has 16 residues. In germline, CDR1 is MDHEN, CDR2 SYDVKM. The J segment lost 4 bases and the V segment lost 4 bases, leaving 4 bases of the junction unmatched.

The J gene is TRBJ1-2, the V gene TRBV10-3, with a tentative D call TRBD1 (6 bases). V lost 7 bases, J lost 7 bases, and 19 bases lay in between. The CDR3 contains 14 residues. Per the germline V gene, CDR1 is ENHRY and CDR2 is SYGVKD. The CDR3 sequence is CAITRSQGTGGYTF. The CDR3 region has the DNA TGTGCCATCACCCGAAGTCAGGGGACGGGTGGCTACACCTTC.

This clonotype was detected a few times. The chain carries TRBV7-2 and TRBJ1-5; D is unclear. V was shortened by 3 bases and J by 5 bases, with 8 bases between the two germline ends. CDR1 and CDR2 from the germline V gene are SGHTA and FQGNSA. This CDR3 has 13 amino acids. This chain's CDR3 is CASSFRKHQPQHF. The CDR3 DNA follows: TGTGCCAGCAGCTTCCGTAAGCATCAGCCCCAGCATTTT.

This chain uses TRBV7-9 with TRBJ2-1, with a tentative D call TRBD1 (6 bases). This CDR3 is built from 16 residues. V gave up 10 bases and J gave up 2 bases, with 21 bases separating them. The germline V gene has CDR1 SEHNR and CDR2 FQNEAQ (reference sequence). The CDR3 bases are TGTGCCATATTAATCATAAGGACAGCTGCCTACAATGAGCAGTTCTTC. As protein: CAILIIRTAAYNEQFF.

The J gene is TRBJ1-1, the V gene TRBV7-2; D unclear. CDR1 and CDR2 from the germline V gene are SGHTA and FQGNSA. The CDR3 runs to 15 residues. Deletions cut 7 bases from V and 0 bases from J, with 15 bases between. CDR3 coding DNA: TGTGCCAGCACATCGTCTTGGCTTATGAACACTGAAGCTTTCTTT. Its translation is CASTSSWLMNTEAFF.

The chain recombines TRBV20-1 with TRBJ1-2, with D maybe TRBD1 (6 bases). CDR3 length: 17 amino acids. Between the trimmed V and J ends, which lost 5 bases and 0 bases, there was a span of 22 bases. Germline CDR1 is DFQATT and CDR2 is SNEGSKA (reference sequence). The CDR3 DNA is TGCAGTGCTCTTGGGGGCTCCCTGACAGTTTCTAACTATGGCTACACCTTC. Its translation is CSALGGSLTVSNYGYTF.

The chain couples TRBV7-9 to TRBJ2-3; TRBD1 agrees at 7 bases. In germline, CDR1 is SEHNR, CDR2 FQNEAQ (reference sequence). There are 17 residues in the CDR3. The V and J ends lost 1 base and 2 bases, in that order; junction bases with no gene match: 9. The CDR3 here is CASSLGYDRVFTDTQYF. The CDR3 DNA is TGTGCCAGCAGCTTAGGGTATGACAGGGTCTTCACAGATACGCAGTATTTT.

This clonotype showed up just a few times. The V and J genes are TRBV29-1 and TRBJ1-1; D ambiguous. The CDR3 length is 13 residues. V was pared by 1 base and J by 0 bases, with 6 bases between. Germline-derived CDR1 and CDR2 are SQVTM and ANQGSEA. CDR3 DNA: TGCAGCGTTGAAGGAATCATGAACACTGAAGCTTTCTTT. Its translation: CSVEGIMNTEAFF.

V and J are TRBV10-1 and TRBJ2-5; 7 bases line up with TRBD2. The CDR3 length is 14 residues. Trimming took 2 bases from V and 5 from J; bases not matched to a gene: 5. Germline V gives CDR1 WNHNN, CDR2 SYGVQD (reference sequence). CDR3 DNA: TGCGCCAGCAGTGAGGGCGGGAGTTTGGAGACCCAGTACTTC. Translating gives CASSEGGSLETQYF.

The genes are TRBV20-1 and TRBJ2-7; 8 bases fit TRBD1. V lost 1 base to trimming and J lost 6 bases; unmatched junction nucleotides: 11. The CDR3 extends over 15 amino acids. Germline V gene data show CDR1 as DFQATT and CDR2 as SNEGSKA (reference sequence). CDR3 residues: CSARAHGPDRVEQYF. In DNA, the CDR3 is TGCAGTGCTAGAGCCCACGGGCCGGACAGGGTCGAGCAGTACTTC.

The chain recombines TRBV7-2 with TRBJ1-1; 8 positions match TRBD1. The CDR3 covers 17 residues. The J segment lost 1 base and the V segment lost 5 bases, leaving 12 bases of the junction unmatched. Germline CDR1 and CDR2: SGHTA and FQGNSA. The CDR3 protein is CASSIPLQGATNTEAFF. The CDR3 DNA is TGTGCCAGCAGCATACCCTTGCAGGGGGCGACGAACACTGAAGCTTTCTTT. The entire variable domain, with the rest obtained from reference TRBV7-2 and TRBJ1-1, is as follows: GAGVSQSPSNKVTEKGKDVELRCDPISGHTALYWYRQSLGQGLEFLIYFQGNSAPDKSGLPSDRFSAERTGGSVSTLTIQRTQQEDSAVYLCASSIPLQGATNTEAFFGQGTRLTVV.

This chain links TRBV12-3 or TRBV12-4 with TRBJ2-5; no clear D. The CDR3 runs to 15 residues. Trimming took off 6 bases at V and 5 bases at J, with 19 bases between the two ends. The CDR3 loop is CASSHGPSSEETQYF. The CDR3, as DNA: TGTGCCAGCAGCCACGGCCCCAGCTCAGAGGAGACCCAGTACTTC.

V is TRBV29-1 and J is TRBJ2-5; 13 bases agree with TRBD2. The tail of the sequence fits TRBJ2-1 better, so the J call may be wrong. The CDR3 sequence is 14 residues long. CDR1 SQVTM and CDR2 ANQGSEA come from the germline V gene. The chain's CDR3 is CSVELAGGTHEQFF. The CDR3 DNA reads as TGCAGCGTGGAACTAGCGGGAGGGACTCATGAGCAGTTCTTC.

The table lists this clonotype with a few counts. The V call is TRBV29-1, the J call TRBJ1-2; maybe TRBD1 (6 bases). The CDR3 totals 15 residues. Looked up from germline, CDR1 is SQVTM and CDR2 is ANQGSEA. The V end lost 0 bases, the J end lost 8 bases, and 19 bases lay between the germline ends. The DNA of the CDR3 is TGCAGCGTTGAAGATATGGACAGTCTCCCGGGGGGCTACACCTTC. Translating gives CSVEDMDSLPGGYTF.